The clone carrying this TCR beta chain was seen just once. What it recognizes is unknown. In TCRdb, the reads were re-called with MiXCR into one record per CDR3 protein. The sample carries hundreds of thousands of distinct CDR3 sequences, 25% to 40% recorded once. The source of the sample is a study of T cell repertoires in cytomegalovirus infection. Study-wide findings and caveats: Pooled public TCR beta family frequency picked out CMV carriers with the relevant HLA.

The source is a human donor in good health (CMV status not recorded). Some clones in this sample may be carry-over from other donors' samples. Sequencing used PBMCs.

The CDR3 sequence is CASSQGYSSYNSPLHF. The CDR3 nucleotides are TGCGCCAGCAGCCAAGGTTATAGCTCCTATAATTCACCCCTCCACTTT. The chain uses TRBV4-3 and TRBJ1-6, with D uncertain. The CDR3 contains 16 residues. V shed 1 base and J shed 0 bases, with 7 bases lying between them. Germline-derived CDR1 and CDR2 are LGHNA and YSLEER.